This T cell receptor (beta chain) was retrieved from a study of cytomegalovirus exposure and HLA in healthy donors. On this clone itself: What it binds is not known.

Study-wide points: A classifier reportedly called cytomegalovirus status with high sensitivity and specificity. Later analysis associated a missense DCLRE1C variant with TCR beta V- and J-gene trimming. Researchers counted 164 TCR beta chains as cytomegalovirus-associated.

Vbeta (60) and Jbeta (13) primers were used in the PCR. Original data processing: About 9.9 million of the 75 million to 95 million unique TCR beta chains counted in a later analysis were shared. Sequencing used immunoSEQ multiplex PCR; TCRdb keeps in-frame clones, though not all of them. V, J and clone size were drawn from that table, and D and trimming were deduced from the DNA. The table records approximately 61,000 clones, around 78% of them present only once. The clonotype comes from a man in his late teens or twenties in good health and CMV-seropositive. Sequencing input: PBMCs.

The CDR3 protein is CASSANVQAGGSSVETQYF. In nucleotides, the CDR3 is TGTGCCAGCAGCGCAAACGTACAAGCGGGGGGGTCCTCGGTAGAGACCCAGTACTTC. The J gene is TRBJ2-5, the V gene TRBV9, with 10 bases that match TRBD2. Germline values: CDR1 SGDLS, CDR2 YYNGEE. The junction had 18 bases not matched to a gene; V was cut back by 3 bases and J by 4 bases. The CDR3 runs 19 residues. Full variable domain (outside the CDR3, taken from reference TRBV9 and TRBJ2-5): DSGVTQTPKHLITATGQRVTLRCSPRSGDLSVYWYQQSLDQGLQFLIQYYNGEERAKGNILERFSAQQFPDLHSELNLSSLELGDSALYFCASSANVQAGGSSVETQYFGPGTRLLVL.